Listed below are T cell receptor beta chains from one sample, sequenced in a study of cytomegalovirus exposure and HLA in healthy donors. Clones were read by immunoSEQ multiplex PCR, and TCRdb kept only the in-frame ones, dropping some. The repertoire holds around 130,000 clones, with roughly 8.3% as singletons. The sequenced sample was PBMCs. The source of these receptors is a man aged 35-49 years in good health and CMV-seronegative. Each CDR3 is given with its conserved first and last residue. A D gene is named only where the DNA matches it firmly. Clone size is not always given. Where it is, it says once, few, many or a class for expanded clones.

>-|TRBJ1-5|TRBV19|-
TGTGCCAGTAGTATGGACAGAGTCAATCAGCCCCAGCATTTT
CASSMDRVNQPQHF
>TRBD1|TRBJ1-6|TRBV15|few
TGTGCCACCAGCTCAATAGGGACAGGGAATAATTCACCCCTCCACTTT
CATSSIGTGNNSPLHF
>TRBD1|TRBJ1-5|TRBV19|-
TGTGCCAGTAGTATTCTAGGGGACAGGGGGCTCAATCAGCCCCAGCATTTT
CASSILGDRGLNQPQHF
>TRBD1|TRBJ1-1|TRBV5-1|-
TGCGCCAGCAGCCACGGGGACAGGCTGAACACTGAAGCTTTCTTT
CASSHGDRLNTEAFF
>TRBD2|TRBJ2-1|TRBV5-4|-
TGTGCCAGCAGCTGGGGGACTAGCGGGCACAATGAGCAGTTCTTC
CASSWGTSGHNEQFF
>-|TRBJ1-1|TRBV7-9|-
TGTGCCAGCAGCCCTGGGGGGACTGAAGCTTTCTTT
CASSPGGTEAFF
>TRBD2|TRBJ2-3|TRBV11-2|few
TGTGCCAGCAGCTTAGGTGGGCGGGAGGCCGATACGCAGTATTTT
CASSLGGREADTQYF
>TRBD2|TRBJ2-1|TRBV5-6|-
TGTGCCAGCAGCTCCTCTAGCGGGGCGTACAATGAGCAGTTCTTC
CASSSSSGAYNEQFF
>-|TRBJ1-5|TRBV19|few
TGTGCCAGTAGTAGGCTTGATAGCAATCAGCCCCAGCATTTT
CASSRLDSNQPQHF
>-|TRBJ1-1|TRBV6-5|few
TGTGCCAGCAGGGTACAGGGTGGTCGGACTGAAGCTTTCTTT
CASRVQGGRTEAFF
>-|TRBJ1-4|TRBV29-1|-
TGCAGCGCTCGGGGGGCTAATGAAAAACTGTTTTTT
CSARGANEKLFF
>TRBD1|TRBJ2-2|TRBV11-3|few
TGTGCCAGCAGCCACAGGGACAGGGGGGCCGGGGAGCTGTTTTTT
CASSHRDRGAGELFF
>-|TRBJ2-3|TRBV30|-
TGTGCCTGGAGTCTCAGGGGTGGATTGACAGATACGCAGTATTTT
CAWSLRGGLTDTQYF
>-|TRBJ2-5|TRBV27|-
TGTGCCAGCAGTTTATATGGCCCGGGGGCCCAGTACTTC
CASSLYGPGAQYF
>TRBD2|TRBJ2-3|TRBV7-2|-
TGTGCCAGCAGCTTAGCTGCGGGGGATACAGATACGCAGTATTTT
CASSLAAGDTDTQYF
>TRBD2|TRBJ2-2|TRBV6-6|-
TGTGCCAGCAGTAACGGGACTAGTGTTAGCGGGGAGCTGTTTTTT
CASSNGTSVSGELFF
>-|TRBJ1-1|TRBV5-1|few
TGCGCCAGCAGAATTTCAGGGGCCCACGACACTGAAGCTTTCTTT
CASRISGAHDTEAFF
>TRBD1|TRBJ1-1|TRBV9|-
TGTGCCAGCAGCGGGACAGGGGTGAACACTGAAGCTTTCTTT
CASSGTGVNTEAFF
>TRBD1|TRBJ2-4|TRBV15|-
TGTGCCACCAGCAGTGACAGGGGAGACCTAGCCAAAAACATTCAGTACTTC
CATSSDRGDLAKNIQYF
>TRBD1|TRBJ1-4|TRBV5-6|-
TGTGCCAGCAGATCGGCCGGCGGGACAGCGGATGAAAAACTGTTTTTT
CASRSAGGTADEKLFF
>-|TRBJ2-6|TRBV5-5|few
TGTGCCAGCAGCTTGGGTATCTCTGGGGCCAACGTCCTGACTTTC
CASSLGISGANVLTF
>-|TRBJ2-7|TRBV5-1|-
TGCGCCAGCAGCTTGAGCCAGGGCTACGAGCAGTACTTC
CASSLSQGYEQYF
>TRBD1|TRBJ2-3|TRBV28|-
TGTGCCAGCAGTTTGGGGACAGGGTCGGATACGCAGTATTTT
CASSLGTGSDTQYF
>-|TRBJ2-7|TRBV4-1|few
TGCGCCAGCAGCCACGTAAACAACGAGCAGTACTTC
CASSHVNNEQYF
>TRBD1|TRBJ2-1|TRBV5-1|few
TGCGCCAGCAGCTTAGGGACAGGGTCCTACAATGAGCAGTTCTTC
CASSLGTGSYNEQFF
>-|TRBJ2-2|TRBV7-9|few
TGTGCCAGCAGCTTAAAGATCAGGGAGAACACCGGGGAGCTGTTTTTT
CASSLKIRENTGELFF
>-|TRBJ1-6|TRBV5-6|few
TGTGCCAGCAGCACCCCAGGGGCTGTCTATAATTCACCCCTCCACTTT
CASSTPGAVYNSPLHF
>-|TRBJ1-4|TRBV30|-
TGTGCCTGGGGCCCCGGGACACCGGATGAAAAACTGTTTTTT
CAWGPGTPDEKLFF
>-|TRBJ1-2|TRBV23-1|-
TGCGCCAGCAGTCAAGGGGAGGGCTACACCTTC
CASSQGEGYTF
>TRBD1|TRBJ1-1|TRBV6-5|few
TGTGCCAGCAGTTATCTGCAGGGGGCCGGCACTGAAGCTTTCTTT
CASSYLQGAGTEAFF
>TRBD1|TRBJ1-2|TRBV11-2|few
TGTGCCAGCAGCTCAGGATCGGGGGCAGGGGGAAGTATTGGGGGCTACACCTTC
CASSSGSGAGGSIGGYTF
>TRBD1|TRBJ1-1|TRBV5-8|few
TGTGCCAGCCGCCGGACAGGGACGAGGACTGAAGCTTTCTTT
CASRRTGTRTEAFF
>-|TRBJ1-2|TRBV11-2|few
TGTGCCAGCAGCTTAGGATCAGACTATGGCTACACCTTC
CASSLGSDYGYTF
>TRBD1|TRBJ1-2|TRBV6-5|few
TGTGCCAGCAGTCGGGACAGGGCAAACTATGGCTACACCTTC
CASSRDRANYGYTF
>-|TRBJ2-5|TRBV5-1|-
TGCGCCAGCAGCTTGGCGCCGATGGAGGTCCAAGAGACCCAGTACTTC
CASSLAPMEVQETQYF
>-|TRBJ1-6|TRBV5-6|few
TGTGCCAGCAGCTTGGCCGACAGTACGAATTCACCCCTCCACTTT
CASSLADSTNSPLHF
>-|TRBJ2-7|TRBV5-1|few
TGCGCCAGCAGTGAGGCCTACGAGCAGTACTTC
CASSEAYEQYF
>-|TRBJ2-2|TRBV9|few
TGTGCCAGCAGCGTAGGGGGGACATCGAACACCGGGGAGCTGTTTTTT
CASSVGGTSNTGELFF
>-|TRBJ2-7|TRBV5-1|few
TGCGCCAGCAGCTTTCAGGGGAGCTCCTACGAGCAGTACTTC
CASSFQGSSYEQYF
>TRBD2|TRBJ2-3|TRBV27|-
TGTGCCAGCAGTTTACTGCTAGCGGCTCGGGATACGCAGTATTTT
CASSLLLAARDTQYF
>TRBD1|TRBJ1-5|TRBV2|-
TGTGCCAGCAGTGAAGCGACAGGGACGGGGCAGCCCCAGCATTTT
CASSEATGTGQPQHF
>TRBD1|TRBJ2-2|TRBV2|-
TGTGCCAGCAGTGACGACAGGGCGAACACCGGGGAGCTGTTTTTT
CASSDDRANTGELFF
>TRBD1|TRBJ1-5|TRBV15|-
TGTGCCACCAGCGGTCTTGGTCTGGGCAGGGGGGTGCAGCCCCAGCATTTT
CATSGLGLGRGVQPQHF
>-|TRBJ1-2|TRBV20-1|-
TGCAGTGCCCTGGCGGCGGATGGCTACACCTTC
CSALAADGYTF
>-|TRBJ2-7|TRBV7-9|few
TGTGCCAGCAGCTCCCAGTACTACGAGCAGTACTTC
CASSSQYYEQYF
>TRBD1|TRBJ2-5|TRBV6-1|few
TGTGCCAGCATAGGTCAGGGGGTACAAGAGACCCAGTACTTC
CASIGQGVQETQYF
>-|TRBJ1-2|TRBV7-9|-
TGTGCCAGCAGCTTAGGAGCGGGGAGAGATGGCTACACCTTC
CASSLGAGRDGYTF
>TRBD1|TRBJ1-5|TRBV19|-
TGTGCCAGTAGTGTGGGGGACAGGGGAAGCAATCAGCCCCAGCATTTT
CASSVGDRGSNQPQHF
>TRBD2|TRBJ2-5|TRBV2|few
TGTGCCAGCAGTGAAGGGCGGGGGGGCCGAAAGACCCAGTACTTC
CASSEGRGGRKTQYF
>TRBD2|TRBJ2-5|TRBV2|many
TGTGCCAGCAGTGAATCGGAGCGGGGGAGGGAGACCCAGTACTTC
CASSESERGRETQYF
>TRBD1|TRBJ2-5|TRBV5-1|few
TGCGCCAGCAGCCCGACAGGACAGGGCCCCCAGTACTTC
CASSPTGQGPQYF